Following are 3 T cell receptor beta chains from one sample sequenced in a study of blood T cell repertoires in COVID-19. Using immunoSEQ multiplex PCR, the repertoire was profiled, and TCRdb retains in-frame clones only, with some absent. This sample carries 160,000 or so clones, 75% to 90% of them seen once, and the ten largest clones take about 15%. The sample was peripheral blood. The source is a woman aged 40 to 50 with acute or convalescent COVID-19.

This clone turned up a few times. The chain couples TRBV5-4 to TRBJ2-2; TRBD1 is a possible D gene (5 bases). The germline CDR1 and CDR2 sequences are SGHNT and YYREEE (reference sequence). The CDR3 is 14 amino acids. V was cut by 4 bases and J by 0 bases, with 7 bases left in between. CDR3 nucleotide sequence: TGTGCCAGCAGCCGGACACCGAACACCGGGGAGCTGTTTTTT. Translation: CASSRTPNTGELFF.

The chain couples TRBV20-1 to TRBJ2-7; no reliable D call. Per germline, CDR1 DFQATT and CDR2 SNEGSKA (reference sequence). With 3 bases removed from V and 1 base from J, the gap between germline ends came to 7 bases. The CDR3 has 12 residues. The CDR3 region is CSASFRSYEQYF. The DNA of the CDR3 is TGCAGTGCTAGTTTCAGGTCCTACGAGCAGTACTTC.

The chain joins TRBV7-2 to TRBJ2-1, with TRBD2 identical over 13 bases. CDR3 size: 15 residues. CDR1 is SGHTA and CDR2 is FQGNSA in the germline V gene. V gave up 4 bases and J gave up 8 bases; unmatched junction bases: 5. The CDR3 coding sequence is TGTGCCAGCAGCTCCCGGACTAGCGGGAGATATGAGCAGTTCTTC. Its translation: CASSSRTSGRYEQFF.